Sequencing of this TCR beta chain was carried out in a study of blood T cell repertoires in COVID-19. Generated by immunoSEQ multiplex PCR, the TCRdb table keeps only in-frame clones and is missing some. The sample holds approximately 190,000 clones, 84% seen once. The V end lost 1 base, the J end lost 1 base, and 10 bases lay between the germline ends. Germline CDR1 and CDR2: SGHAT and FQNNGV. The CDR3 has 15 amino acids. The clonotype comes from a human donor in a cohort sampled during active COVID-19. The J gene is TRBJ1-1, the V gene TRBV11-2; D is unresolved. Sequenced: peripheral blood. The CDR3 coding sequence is TGTGCCAGCAGCTTAGGGCCGGGTACGAACACTGAAGCTTTCTTT. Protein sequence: CASSLGPGTNTEAFF.